This entry concerns a single TCR beta chain. Its antigen is as yet unknown. Clones were read by immunoSEQ multiplex PCR, and TCRdb kept only the in-frame ones, dropping some. The sample carries some 2,000 clones, roughly 70% recorded once. The source of the sample is a study of T cell therapy after organ transplantation. On the study more broadly: T cells were expanded 2 weeks with 30 CMV class I/II epitopes.

Germline CDR1 is LGHNA and CDR2 is YSLEER. Between the trimmed V and J ends, which lost 1 base and 1 base, there was a span of 7 bases. This CDR3 comprises 14 residues. The sequence came from a human patient who had received a solid organ transplant and had CMV disease. Sequenced material: CD8+ T cells from blood, taken before autologous CMV-specific T cell therapy. This rearrangement joins TRBV4-3 to TRBJ1-1; D gene ambiguous. As DNA, the CDR3 is TGCGCCAGCAGCCAAGCCCAGACGAACACTGAAGCTTTCTTT. Protein: CASSQAQTNTEAFF.